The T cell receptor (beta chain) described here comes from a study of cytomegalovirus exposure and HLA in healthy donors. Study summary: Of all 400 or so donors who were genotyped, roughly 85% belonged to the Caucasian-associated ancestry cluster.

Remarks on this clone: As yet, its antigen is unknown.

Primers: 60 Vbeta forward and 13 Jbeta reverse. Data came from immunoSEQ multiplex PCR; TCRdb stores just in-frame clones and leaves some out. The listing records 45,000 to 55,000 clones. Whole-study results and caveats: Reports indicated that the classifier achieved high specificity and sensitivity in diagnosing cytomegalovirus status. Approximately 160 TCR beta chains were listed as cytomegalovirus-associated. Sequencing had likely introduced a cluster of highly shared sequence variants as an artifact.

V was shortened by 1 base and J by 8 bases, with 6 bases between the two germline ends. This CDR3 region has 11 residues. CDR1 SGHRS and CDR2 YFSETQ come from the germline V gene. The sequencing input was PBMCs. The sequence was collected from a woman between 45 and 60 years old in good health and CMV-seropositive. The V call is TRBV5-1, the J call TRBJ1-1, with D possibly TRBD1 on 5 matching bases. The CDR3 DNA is TGCGCCAGCAGCTTGACAGGAGAAGCTTTCTTT. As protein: CASSLTGEAFF.